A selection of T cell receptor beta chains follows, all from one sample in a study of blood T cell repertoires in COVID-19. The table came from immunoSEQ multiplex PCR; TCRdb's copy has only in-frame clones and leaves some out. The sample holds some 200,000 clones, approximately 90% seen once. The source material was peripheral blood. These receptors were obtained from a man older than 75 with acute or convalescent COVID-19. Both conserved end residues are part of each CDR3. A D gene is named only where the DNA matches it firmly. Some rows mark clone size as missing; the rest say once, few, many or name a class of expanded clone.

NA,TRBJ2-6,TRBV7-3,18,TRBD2,TGTGCCAGCAGCTTAAATGGCGGGAGGGGCTCTGGGGCCAACGTCCTGACTTTC,CASSLNGGRGSGANVLTF
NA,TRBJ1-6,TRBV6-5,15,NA,TGTGCCAGCAGTTACGAGGGACTGAATAATTCACCCCTCCACTTT,CASSYEGLNNSPLHF
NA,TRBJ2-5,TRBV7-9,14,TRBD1,TGTGCCAGCATATCAGGGGGAAGTCAAGAGACCCAGTACTTC,CASISGGSQETQYF
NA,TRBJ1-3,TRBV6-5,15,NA,TGTGCCAGCAGTTCGCCGGGGGGCTCTGGAAACACCATATATTTT,CASSSPGGSGNTIYF
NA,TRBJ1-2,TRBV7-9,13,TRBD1,TGTGCCAGCAGTGGAACAGGGGGCTATGGCTACACCTTC,CASSGTGGYGYTF
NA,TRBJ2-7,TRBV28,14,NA,TGTGCCAGCAGTTTACGGCAGGGGACCTACGAGCAGTACTTC,CASSLRQGTYEQYF
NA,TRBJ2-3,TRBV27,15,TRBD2,TGTGCCAGCAGTTTAAAGGGACTAGCGGGAGGTACGCAGTATTTT,CASSLKGLAGGTQYF
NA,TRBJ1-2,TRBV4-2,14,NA,TGTGCCAGCAGCCAGTCCGGAGGGTCCTATGGCTACACCTTC,CASSQSGGSYGYTF
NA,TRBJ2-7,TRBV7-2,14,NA,TGTGCCAGCAGCTTATTAGCGGAGATCTACGAGCAGTACTTC,CASSLLAEIYEQYF
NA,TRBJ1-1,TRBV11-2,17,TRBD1,TGTGCCAGCAGCTTAGATAGTAGGAGGGGGCTTGACACTGAAGCTTTCTTT,CASSLDSRRGLDTEAFF
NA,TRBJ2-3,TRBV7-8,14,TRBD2,TGTGCCAGCAGCGAGGGACTAGCAACAGATACGCAGTATTTT,CASSEGLATDTQYF
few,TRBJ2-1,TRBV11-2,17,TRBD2,TGTGCCAGCAGCTTAGCGTCAGCGGGGGTTTCCTACAATGAGCAGTTCTTC,CASSLASAGVSYNEQFF
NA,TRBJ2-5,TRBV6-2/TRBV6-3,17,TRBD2,TGTGCCAGCAGTTACTTCGGGACTAGCGGGCGTCAAGAGACCCAGTACTTC,CASSYFGTSGRQETQYF
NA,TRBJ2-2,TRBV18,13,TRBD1,TGTGCCAGCACCGGGACAGGCAACGGGGAGCTGTTTTTT,CASTGTGNGELFF
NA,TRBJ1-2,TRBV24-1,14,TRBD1,TGTGCCACGAGCGGGACAGGGGGGAACTATGGCTACACCTTC,CATSGTGGNYGYTF
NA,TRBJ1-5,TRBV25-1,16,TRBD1,TGTGCCAGCAGTGAGGGCCCTGCAGGGGGAAATCAGCCCCAGCATTTT,CASSEGPAGGNQPQHF
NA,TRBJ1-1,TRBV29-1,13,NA,TGCAGCGCAGAACAGGCTATGAACACTGAAGCTTTCTTT,CSAEQAMNTEAFF
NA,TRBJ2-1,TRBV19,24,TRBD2,TGTGCCAGTAGTCCTAGATGGACTAGGGTTGGGACTAGCGGGAGGCCAAGCTCCTACAATGAGCAGTTCTTC,CASSPRWTRVGTSGRPSSYNEQFF
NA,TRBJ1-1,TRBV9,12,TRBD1,TGTGCCAGCAGCGAGCGACAGGGGGCAGCTTTCTTT,CASSERQGAAFF
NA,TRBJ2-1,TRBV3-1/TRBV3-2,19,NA,TGTGCCAGCAGCCAAGATGGAACCCGACCCCCCCGGGAGTACAATGAGCAGTTCTTC,CASSQDGTRPPREYNEQFF
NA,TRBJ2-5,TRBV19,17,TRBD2,TGTGCCAGTAGTAATCGAGGGACTAGCGGGAGTCTTGAGACCCAGTACTTC,CASSNRGTSGSLETQYF
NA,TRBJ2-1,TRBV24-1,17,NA,TGTGCCACCAGTTCGGCAGACCTGGGACTCCACGGCAATGAGCAGTTCTTC,CATSSADLGLHGNEQFF
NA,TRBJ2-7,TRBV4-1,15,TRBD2,TGCGCCAGCAGCCAAGATCCTAGCGGGAGTCTGGAGCAGTACTTC,CASSQDPSGSLEQYF
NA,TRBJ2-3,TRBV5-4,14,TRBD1,TGTGCCAGCAGCTTGGGACAGGGACAAGATACGCAGTATTTT,CASSLGQGQDTQYF
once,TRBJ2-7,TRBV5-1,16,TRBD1,TGCGCCAGCAGCTTGAGTTTTGGACAGGGAGTCAACGAGCAGTACTTC,CASSLSFGQGVNEQYF
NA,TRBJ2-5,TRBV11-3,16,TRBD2,TGTGCCAGCAGCTTAGGGGCTAGCGGGAGACAAGAGACCCAGTACTTC,CASSLGASGRQETQYF
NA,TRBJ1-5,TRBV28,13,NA,TGTGCCAGCTCCAGGGATCTCAATCAGCCCCAGCATTTT,CASSRDLNQPQHF
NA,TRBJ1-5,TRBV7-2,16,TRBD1,TGTGCCAGCAGCTTGGTTGGGACAGAGAGCAATCAGCCCCAGCATTTT,CASSLVGTESNQPQHF
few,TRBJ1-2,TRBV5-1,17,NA,TGCGCCAGCAGCTTGGGGCAGGGGAGCATGGTCGGCTATGGCTACACCTTC,CASSLGQGSMVGYGYTF
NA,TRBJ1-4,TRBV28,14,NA,TGTGCCAGCAGGGGGGAGGTGGAAGGTGAAAAACTGTTTTTT,CASRGEVEGEKLFF
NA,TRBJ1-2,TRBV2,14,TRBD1,TGTGCCAGCAGTGATCAGGGGGCGCTTAATGGCTACACCTTC,CASSDQGALNGYTF
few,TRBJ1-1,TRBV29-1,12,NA,TGCAGCGTTGAAACAGATGGATTTGAAGCTTTCTTT,CSVETDGFEAFF
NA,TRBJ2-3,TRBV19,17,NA,TGTGCCAGTAGTCTGGGTCCCCTAGACGGCCAGGGGTATACGCAGTATTTT,CASSLGPLDGQGYTQYF
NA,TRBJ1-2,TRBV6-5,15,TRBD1,TGTGCCAGCAGTTACTCACGGACAGGGTTCTATGGCTACACCTTC,CASSYSRTGFYGYTF
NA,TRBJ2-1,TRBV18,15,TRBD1,TGTGCCAGCTCACCCACGACAGGGGGCTACAATGAGCAGTTCTTC,CASSPTTGGYNEQFF
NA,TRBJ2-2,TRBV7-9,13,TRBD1,TGTGCCAGCAGCAACAGGGGGCCCGGGGAGCTGTTTTTT,CASSNRGPGELFF